The 8 T cell receptor beta chains in this list originate from one sample, sequenced in a study of Ad26.COV2.S vaccination and SARS-CoV-2 variants (dated by TCRdb to about 2021). The treatment or condition tag for this specimen amounts to: around 19 received Ad26.COV2.S at low or high dose, single or two shots; 5 received placebo; per-sample allocation not given. Repertoires of vaccine and placebo recipients were sequenced from samples collected on day 63 after the first injection. Receptor amplification or capture employed the immunoSEQ multiplex PCR assay. The clones in this table, taken by TCRdb from immuneACCESS, are in-frame only. Not every clone is retained; where verified, under half of the shortfall comes from an unresolved V gene, and the cause of the rest is unknown. The sample data list under 300,000 clones, and around 85% of these were observed just once. The ten largest clones capture less than 3.5% of the sample.

The sequenced sample was peripheral blood, obtained in a trial of Ad26.COV2.S vaccine versus placebo. The receptors were gathered from a person aged 18-60 years who received the Ad26.COV2.S COVID-19 vaccine or a placebo.

The chain couples TRBV6-6 to TRBJ1-2; 7 bases are shared with TRBD1. Germline CDR1 and CDR2: MNHNY and SVGAGI (reference sequence). V trimming: 7 bases; J trimming: 2 bases; junction bases outside the gene matches: 7. This CDR3 spans 14 amino acids. For the CDR3, the DNA is TGTGCCAGCAATAACAGGGGTCGAAACTATGGCTACACCTTC. As protein: CASNNRGRNYGYTF.

The V and J genes are TRBV6-2 or TRBV6-3 and TRBJ1-1; tentative D call: TRBD1 (5 bases). The CDR3 runs to 12 residues. Trimming took 6 bases from V and 3 from J, leaving 8 bases between them. Germline V CDR1 and CDR2: MNHEY, SVGEGT. CDR3 amino acids: CASSDSYTEAFF. The CDR3, as DNA: TGTGCCAGCAGCGACAGTTACACTGAAGCTTTCTTT.

This clone is a singleton in its sample. The V and J genes are TRBV5-1 and TRBJ2-2; D is possibly TRBD1 (5 bases). Looked up from germline, CDR1 is SGHRS and CDR2 is YFSETQ. V lost 4 bases and J lost 1, with 11 bases in between. The CDR3 has 15 amino acids. CDR3: CASSTRQGNTGELFF. The DNA for the CDR3 is TGCGCCAGCAGCACCCGTCAGGGGAACACCGGGGAGCTGTTTTTT.

The sample holds a few counts of this clone. The gene calls are TRBV30 and TRBJ1-2, with TRBD1 matching 7 bases. The CDR3 length is 14 residues. Germline lookup yields CDR1 GTSNPN and CDR2 SVGIG (reference sequence). J was trimmed by 4 bases and V by 4 bases; bases with no gene match: 9. The CDR3: CAWIRQGVGYGYTF. CDR3 DNA: TGTGCCTGGATTAGACAGGGTGTTGGCTATGGCTACACCTTC.

CDR3 sequence: CASSERPNTEAFF. The CDR3 DNA sequence: TGTGCCAGTAGTGAAAGGCCGAACACTGAAGCTTTCTTT. This chain uses TRBV19 with TRBJ1-1; no clear D. V was cut by 5 bases and J by 1 base, with 8 bases left in between. Germline lookup yields CDR1 LNHDA and CDR2 SQIVND (reference sequence). This CDR3 has 13 amino acids.

The V gene is TRBV7-8, the J gene TRBJ1-6; tentatively, D is TRBD1 (5 bases). This CDR3 region has 17 residues. V lost 6 bases to trimming and J lost 2 bases, with 17 bases between them. Looked up from germline, CDR1 is SGHVS and CDR2 is FQNEAQ. CDR3 nucleotides: TGTGCCAGCAGTATCCCACGGGGGAAGACCTATAATTCACCCCTCCACTTT. Amino acid sequence: CASSIPRGKTYNSPLHF. Complete variable domain (other parts from reference TRBV7-8 and TRBJ1-6): GAGVSQSPRYKVAKRGQDVALRCDPISGHVSLFWYQQALGQGPEFLTYFQNEAQLDKSGLPSDRFFAERPEGSVSTLKIQRTQQEDSAVYLCASSIPRGKTYNSPLHFGNGTRLTVT.

The gene calls are TRBV6-6 and TRBJ2-2, with no clear D. V gave up 7 bases and J gave up 6 bases, with 6 bases separating them. The CDR3 is made up of 11 amino acids. Germline V gene data show CDR1 as MNHNY and CDR2 as SVGAGI (reference sequence). CDR3 sequence reads: CASKVPGELFF. CDR3 bases: TGTGCCAGCAAAGTCCCCGGGGAGCTGTTTTTT.

J is TRBJ2-4 and V is TRBV19, with D uncertain. Germline CDR1 and CDR2: LNHDA and SQIVND (reference sequence). V lost 5 bases and J lost 4, with 15 bases in between. This CDR3 contains 15 residues. The CDR3 loop reads CASSPSGTAKNIQYF. The CDR3 region has the DNA TGTGCCAGTAGTCCGTCCGGCACAGCGAAAAACATTCAGTACTTC.